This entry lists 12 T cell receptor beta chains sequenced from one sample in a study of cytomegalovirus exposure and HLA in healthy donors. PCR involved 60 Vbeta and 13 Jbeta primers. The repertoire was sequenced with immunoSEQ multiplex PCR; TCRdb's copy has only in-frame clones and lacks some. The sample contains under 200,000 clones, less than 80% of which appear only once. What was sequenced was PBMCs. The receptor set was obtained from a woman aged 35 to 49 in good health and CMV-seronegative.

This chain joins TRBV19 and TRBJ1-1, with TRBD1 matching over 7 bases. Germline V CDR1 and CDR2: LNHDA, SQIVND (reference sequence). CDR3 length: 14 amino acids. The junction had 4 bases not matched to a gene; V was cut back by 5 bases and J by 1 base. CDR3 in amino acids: CASSHSGGNTEAFF. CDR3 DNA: TGTGCCAGTAGTCACTCAGGGGGGAACACTGAAGCTTTCTTT.

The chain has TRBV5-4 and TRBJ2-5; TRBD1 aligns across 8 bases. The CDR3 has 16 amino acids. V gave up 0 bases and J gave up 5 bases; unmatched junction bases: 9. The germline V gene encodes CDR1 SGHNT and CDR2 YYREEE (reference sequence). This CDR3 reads CASSLVGTGGIETQYF. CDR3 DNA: TGTGCCAGCAGCTTGGTGGGTACAGGGGGGATCGAGACCCAGTACTTC. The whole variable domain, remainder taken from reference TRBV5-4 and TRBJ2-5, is ETGVTQSPTHLIKTRGQQVTLRCSSQSGHNTVSWYQQALGQGPQFIFQYYREEENGRGNFPPRFSGLQFPNYSSELNVNALELDDSALYLCASSLVGTGGIETQYFGPGTRLLVL.

CDR3: CASSSNRDVEAFF. CDR3 DNA sequence: TGTGCCAGCAGCTCGAACAGAGACGTTGAAGCTTTCTTT. The V gene is TRBV7-9, the J gene TRBJ1-1; D is uncertain. From germline, CDR1 is SEHNR and CDR2 FQNEAQ (reference sequence). V was pared by 4 bases and J by 7 bases, with 13 bases between. The CDR3 is 13 amino acids.

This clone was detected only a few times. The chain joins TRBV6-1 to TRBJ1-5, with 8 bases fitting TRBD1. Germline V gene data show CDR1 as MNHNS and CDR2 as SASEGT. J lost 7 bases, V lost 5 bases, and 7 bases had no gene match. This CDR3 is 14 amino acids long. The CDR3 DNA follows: TGTGCCAGCAGTTGGACAGGGCAAGGACAGCCCCAGCATTTT. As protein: CASSWTGQGQPQHF.

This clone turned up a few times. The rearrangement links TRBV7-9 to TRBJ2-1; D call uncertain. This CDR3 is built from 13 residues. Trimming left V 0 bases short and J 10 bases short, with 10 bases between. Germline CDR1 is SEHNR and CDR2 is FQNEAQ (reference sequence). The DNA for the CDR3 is TGTGCCAGCAGCTTAGCCCACCGGAGCGAGCAGTTCTTC. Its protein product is CASSLAHRSEQFF.

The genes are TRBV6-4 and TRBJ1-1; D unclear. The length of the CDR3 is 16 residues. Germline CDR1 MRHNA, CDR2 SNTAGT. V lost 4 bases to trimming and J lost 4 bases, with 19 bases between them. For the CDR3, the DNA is TGTGCCAGCAGTGCCTTCCCCGCGGGCCAGATCACTGAAGCTTTCTTT. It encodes CASSAFPAGQITEAFF.

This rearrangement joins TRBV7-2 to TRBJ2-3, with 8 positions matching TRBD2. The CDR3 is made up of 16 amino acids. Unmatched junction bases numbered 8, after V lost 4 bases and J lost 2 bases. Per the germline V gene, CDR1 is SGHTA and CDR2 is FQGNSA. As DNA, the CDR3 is TGTGCCAGCAGCTCCCCGGGACTAGATCCCACAGATACGCAGTATTTT. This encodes CASSSPGLDPTDTQYF.

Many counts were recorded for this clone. CDR3 nucleotide sequence: TGTGCCATCAGTTCTCGTAGACCGGGGTCCGGAGCAGATACGCAGTATTTT. Protein: CAISSRRPGSGADTQYF. V and J are TRBV10-3 and TRBJ2-3; a possible D gene is TRBD2 (5 bases). Trimming took 5 bases from V and 4 from J, leaving 22 bases between them. Germline-derived CDR1 and CDR2 are ENHRY and SYGVKD. The CDR3 is made up of 17 amino acids.

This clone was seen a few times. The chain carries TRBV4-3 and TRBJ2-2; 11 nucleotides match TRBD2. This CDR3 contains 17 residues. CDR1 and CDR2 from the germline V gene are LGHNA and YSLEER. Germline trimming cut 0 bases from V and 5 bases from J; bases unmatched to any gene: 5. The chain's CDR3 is CASSQDGSGRGTGELFF. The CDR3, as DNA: TGCGCCAGCAGCCAAGATGGTAGCGGGAGGGGTACCGGGGAGCTGTTTTTT.

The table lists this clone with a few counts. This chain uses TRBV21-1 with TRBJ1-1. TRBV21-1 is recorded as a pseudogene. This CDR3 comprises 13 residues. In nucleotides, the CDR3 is TGTGCCAGCAGCAAACCCCTATCCTGTGAAGCTTTCTTT. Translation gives CASSKPLSCEAFF.

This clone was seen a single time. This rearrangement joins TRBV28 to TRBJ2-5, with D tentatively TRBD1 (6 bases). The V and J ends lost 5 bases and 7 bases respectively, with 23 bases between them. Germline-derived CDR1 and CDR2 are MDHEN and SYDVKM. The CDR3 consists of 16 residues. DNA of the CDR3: TGTGCCAGCAGTCCCGACAGGACGAGGGTAAGGAGGACCCAGTACTTC. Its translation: CASSPDRTRVRRTQYF. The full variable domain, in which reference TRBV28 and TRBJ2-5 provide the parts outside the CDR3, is DVKVTQSSRYLVKRTGEKVFLECVQDMDHENMFWYRQDPGLGLRLIYFSYDVKMKEKGDIPEGYSVSREKKERFSLILESASTNQTSMYLCASSPDRTRVRRTQYFGPGTRLLVL.

The CDR3 DNA is TGTGCTAGTACCGGGACAGGGGACGAGACCCAGTACTTC. It is translated as CASTGTGDETQYF. This chain joins TRBV12-5 and TRBJ2-5; the match to TRBD1 covers 10 bases. The CDR3 covers 13 residues. The J segment lost 5 bases and the V segment lost 8 bases, leaving 5 bases of the junction unmatched. In germline, CDR1 is LGHNT, CDR2 FRNRAP.